This T cell receptor (beta chain) was found in a study of shared clonotypes between healthy human individuals. Whole-study findings and limits: Naive subsets, compared against memory subsets, generally had larger estimated richness values.

With respect to this clone: Its antigen is unidentified.

Germline-derived CDR1 and CDR2 are SGHVS and FQNEAQ. Trimming removed 2 bases at V and 7 bases at J, with 11 bases between. The CDR3 has 13 amino acids. Clones were read by immunoSEQ multiplex PCR, and TCRdb kept only the in-frame ones, dropping some. The table has 2 million to 2.5 million clones, 93% seen once; the top ten hold approximately 0.35%. The clonotype comes from a young man in good health. Some clones in this sample may be carry-over from other donors' samples. This sequence joins TRBV7-8 and TRBJ1-2, with D possibly matching TRBD1 (6 bases). The sequencing input was naive CD4+ T cells from PBMCs. The subset is: CD45RA+ positively selected. The CDR3 reads CASSLLQGRGYTF. The CDR3 DNA is TGTGCCAGCAGCTTACTACAGGGCCGTGGCTACACCTTC. Full variable domain (outside the CDR3, taken from reference TRBV7-8 and TRBJ1-2): GAGVSQSPRYKVAKRGQDVALRCDPISGHVSLFWYQQALGQGPEFLTYFQNEAQLDKSGLPSDRFFAERPEGSVSTLKIQRTQQEDSAVYLCASSLLQGRGYTFGSGTRLTVV.